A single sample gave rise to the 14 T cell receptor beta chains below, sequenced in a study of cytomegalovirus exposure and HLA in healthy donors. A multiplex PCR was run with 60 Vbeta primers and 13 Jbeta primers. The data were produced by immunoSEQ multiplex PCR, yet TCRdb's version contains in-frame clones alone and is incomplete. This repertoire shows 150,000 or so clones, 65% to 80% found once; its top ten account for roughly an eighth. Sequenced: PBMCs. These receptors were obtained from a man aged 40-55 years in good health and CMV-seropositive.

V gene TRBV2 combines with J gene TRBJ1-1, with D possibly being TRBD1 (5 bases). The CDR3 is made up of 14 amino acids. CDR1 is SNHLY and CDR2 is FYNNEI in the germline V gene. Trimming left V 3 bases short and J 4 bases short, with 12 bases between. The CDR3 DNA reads TGTGCCAGCAGTGAGTTCGGGGGGGTCACTGAAGCTTTCTTT. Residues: CASSEFGGVTEAFF.

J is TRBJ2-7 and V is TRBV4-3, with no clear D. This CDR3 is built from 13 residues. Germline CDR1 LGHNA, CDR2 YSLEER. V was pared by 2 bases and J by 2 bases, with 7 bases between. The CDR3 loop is CASSQTVAYEQYF. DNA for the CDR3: TGCGCCAGCAGCCAAACGGTGGCCTACGAGCAGTACTTC.

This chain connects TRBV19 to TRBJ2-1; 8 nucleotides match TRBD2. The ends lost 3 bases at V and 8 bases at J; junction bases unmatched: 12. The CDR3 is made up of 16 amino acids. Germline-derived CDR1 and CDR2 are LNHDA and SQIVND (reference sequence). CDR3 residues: CASSMGSGGPGDEQFF. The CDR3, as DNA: TGTGCCAGTAGTATGGGGTCGGGAGGGCCGGGGGATGAGCAGTTCTTC.

The CDR3 is CASGTGLNTEAFF. The CDR3 DNA reads TGTGCCAGCGGGACAGGATTGAACACTGAAGCTTTCTTT. The rearrangement links TRBV5-4 to TRBJ1-1; 8 bases fit TRBD1. V lost 7 bases and J lost 0; bases outside the gene matches: 2. The CDR3 spans 13 residues. The germline V gene encodes CDR1 SGHNT and CDR2 YYREEE (reference sequence).

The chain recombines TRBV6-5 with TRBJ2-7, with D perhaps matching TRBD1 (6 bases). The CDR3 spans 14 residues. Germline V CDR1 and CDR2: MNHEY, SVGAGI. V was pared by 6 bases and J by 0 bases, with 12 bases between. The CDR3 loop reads CASSRRQDSYEQYF. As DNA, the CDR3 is TGTGCCAGCAGCCGCCGACAGGACTCCTACGAGCAGTACTTC.

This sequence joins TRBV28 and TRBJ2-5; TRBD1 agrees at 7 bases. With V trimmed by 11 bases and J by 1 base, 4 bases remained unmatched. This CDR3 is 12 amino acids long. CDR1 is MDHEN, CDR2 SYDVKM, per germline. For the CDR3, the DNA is TGTGCCCTGGGACAGCTCCAAGAGACCCAGTACTTC. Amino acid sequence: CALGQLQETQYF. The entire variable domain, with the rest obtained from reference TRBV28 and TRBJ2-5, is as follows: DVKVTQSSRYLVKRTGEKVFLECVQDMDHENMFWYRQDPGLGLRLIYFSYDVKMKEKGDIPEGYSVSREKKERFSLILESASTNQTSMYLCALGQLQETQYFGPGTRLLVL.

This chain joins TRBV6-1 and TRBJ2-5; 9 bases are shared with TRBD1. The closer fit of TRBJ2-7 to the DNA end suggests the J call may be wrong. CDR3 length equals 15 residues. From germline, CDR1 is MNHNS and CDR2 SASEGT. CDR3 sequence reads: CASSEGQGGHYEQYF. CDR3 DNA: TGTGCCAGCAGTGAGGGACAGGGAGGGCACTACGAGCAGTACTTC.

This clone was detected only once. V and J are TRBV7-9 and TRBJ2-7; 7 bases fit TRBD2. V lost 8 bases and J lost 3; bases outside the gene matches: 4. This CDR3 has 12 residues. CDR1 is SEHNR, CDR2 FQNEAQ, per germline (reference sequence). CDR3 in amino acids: CASRSGLYEQYF. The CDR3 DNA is TGTGCCAGCCGTAGCGGGCTCTACGAGCAGTACTTC.

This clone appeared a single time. CDR3 sequence reads: CASSLLAGHNEQFF. CDR3 nucleotides: TGTGCCAGCAGTTTATTAGCGGGCCACAATGAGCAGTTCTTC. The J gene is TRBJ2-1, the V gene TRBV28, with TRBD2 matching over 7 bases. With V trimmed by 1 base and J by 5 bases, 2 bases remained unmatched. Germline V gene sequence: CDR1 MDHEN, CDR2 SYDVKM. The CDR3 is 14 amino acids.

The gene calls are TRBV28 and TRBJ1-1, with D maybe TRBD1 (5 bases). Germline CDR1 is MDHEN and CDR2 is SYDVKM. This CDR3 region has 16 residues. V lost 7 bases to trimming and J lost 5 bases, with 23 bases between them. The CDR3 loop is CASKLIGGSGMTEAFF. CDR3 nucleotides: TGTGCCAGCAAACTTATCGGGGGGTCTGGGATGACTGAAGCTTTCTTT.

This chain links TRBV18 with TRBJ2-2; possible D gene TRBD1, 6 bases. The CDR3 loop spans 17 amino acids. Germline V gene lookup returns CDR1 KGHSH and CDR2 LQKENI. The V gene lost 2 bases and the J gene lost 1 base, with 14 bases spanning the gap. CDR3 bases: TGTGCCAGCTCACCAGGATTCCCGGGACAGAACACCGGGGAGCTGTTTTTT. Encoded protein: CASSPGFPGQNTGELFF.

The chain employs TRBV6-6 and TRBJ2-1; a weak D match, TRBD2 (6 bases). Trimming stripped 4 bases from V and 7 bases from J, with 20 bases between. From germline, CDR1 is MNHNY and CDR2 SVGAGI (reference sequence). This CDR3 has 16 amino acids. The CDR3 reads CASSSELAGSPNEQFF. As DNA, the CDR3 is TGTGCCAGCAGTTCCGAATTAGCCGGGAGCCCAAATGAGCAGTTCTTC.

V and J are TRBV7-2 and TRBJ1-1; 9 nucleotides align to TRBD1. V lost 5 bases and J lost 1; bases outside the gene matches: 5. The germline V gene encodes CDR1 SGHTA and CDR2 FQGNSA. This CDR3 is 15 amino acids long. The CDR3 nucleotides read TGTGCCAGCAGCCCAATGGGACAGGGGAACACTGAAGCTTTCTTT. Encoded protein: CASSPMGQGNTEAFF. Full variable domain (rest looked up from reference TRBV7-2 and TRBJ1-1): GAGVSQSPSNKVTEKGKDVELRCDPISGHTALYWYRQSLGQGLEFLIYFQGNSAPDKSGLPSDRFSAERTGGSVSTLTIQRTQQEDSAVYLCASSPMGQGNTEAFFGQGTRLTVV.

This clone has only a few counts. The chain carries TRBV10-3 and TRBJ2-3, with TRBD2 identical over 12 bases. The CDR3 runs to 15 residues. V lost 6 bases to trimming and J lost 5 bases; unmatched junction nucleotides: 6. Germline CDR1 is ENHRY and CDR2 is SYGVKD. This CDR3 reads CAISGLAGSLDTQYF. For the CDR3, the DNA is TGTGCCATCAGCGGACTAGCGGGGAGCCTAGATACGCAGTATTTT.